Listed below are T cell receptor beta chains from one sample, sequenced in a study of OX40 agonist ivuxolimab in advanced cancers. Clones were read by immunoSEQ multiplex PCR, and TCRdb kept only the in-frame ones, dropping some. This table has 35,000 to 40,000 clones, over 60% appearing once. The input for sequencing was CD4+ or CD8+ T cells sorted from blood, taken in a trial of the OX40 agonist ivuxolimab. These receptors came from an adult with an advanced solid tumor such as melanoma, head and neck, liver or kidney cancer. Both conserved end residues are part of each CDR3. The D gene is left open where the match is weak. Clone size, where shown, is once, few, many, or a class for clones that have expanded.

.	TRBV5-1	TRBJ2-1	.	TGCGCCAGCAGCTTGGTACAGACCAATGAGCAGTTCTTC	CASSLVQTNEQFF
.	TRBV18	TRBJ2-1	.	TGTGCCAGCTCACCAGACAAAAGCTCCTACAATGAGCAGTTCTTC	CASSPDKSSYNEQFF
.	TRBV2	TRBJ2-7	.	TGTGCCAGCAGCAATATCCCCAGGATTCCCCACGAGCAGTACTTC	CASSNIPRIPHEQYF
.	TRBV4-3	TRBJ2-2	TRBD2	TGCGCCAGCAGCCAAGATATGTCAGCGGGAGGCCCCACCGGGGAGCTGTTTTTT	CASSQDMSAGGPTGELFF
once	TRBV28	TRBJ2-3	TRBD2	TGTGCCAGCAACTCCGGGACTAGCGACACAGATACGCAGTATTTT	CASNSGTSDTDTQYF
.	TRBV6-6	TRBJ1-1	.	TGTGCCAGCAGTTACACTGTTCCGGGTGAAGCTTTCTTT	CASSYTVPGEAFF
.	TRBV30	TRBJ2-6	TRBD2	TGTGCCTGGAGGAGTTTGATAGCGGGTCACTCTGGGGCCAACGTCCTGACTTTC	CAWRSLIAGHSGANVLTF
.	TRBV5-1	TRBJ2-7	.	TGCGCCAGCCGAGAGGGGACGGCATACTCCTACGAGCAGTACTTC	CASREGTAYSYEQYF
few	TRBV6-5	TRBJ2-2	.	TGTGCCAGCAGGGACGGCGCCGGGGAGCTGTTTTTT	CASRDGAGELFF
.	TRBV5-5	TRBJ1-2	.	TGTGCCAGCAGCCGATGGACAGAGGCCTATGGCTACACCTTC	CASSRWTEAYGYTF
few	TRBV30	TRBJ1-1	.	TGTGCCTGGAGTGACTGGGGTGAAGCTTTCTTT	CAWSDWGEAFF
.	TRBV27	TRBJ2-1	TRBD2	TGTGCCAGCAGTTCCGGGACTAGCGGGGAGCAGTTCTTC	CASSSGTSGEQFF
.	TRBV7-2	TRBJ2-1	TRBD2	TGTGCCAGCAGCCAAACGGGCGGGGGCTCCTACAATGAGCAGTTCTTC	CASSQTGGGSYNEQFF
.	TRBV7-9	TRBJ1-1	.	TGTGCCAGCAGCTCGACTGCCATGAACACTGAAGCTTTCTTT	CASSSTAMNTEAFF
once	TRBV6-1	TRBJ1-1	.	TGTGCCAGCAGTTCGGGACAGAACACTGAAGCTTTCTTT	CASSSGQNTEAFF
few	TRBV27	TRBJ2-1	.	TGTGCCAGCAGTTTATCGATCCTTTTCAACGATTACAATGAGCAGTTCTTC	CASSLSILFNDYNEQFF
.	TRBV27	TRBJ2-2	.	TGTGCCAGCAGCCCTACCACCGCGGCCACCGGGGAGCTGTTTTTT	CASSPTTAATGELFF
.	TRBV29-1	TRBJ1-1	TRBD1	TGCAGCGTCTACGACAGGGTGGGCACTGAAGCTTTCTTT	CSVYDRVGTEAFF
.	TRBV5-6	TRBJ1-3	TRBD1	TGTGCCAGCAGCTTCTTGGGACAGAAGAACTCTGGAAACACCATATATTTT	CASSFLGQKNSGNTIYF
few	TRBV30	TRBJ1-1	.	TGTGCCTGGAGCTCCCCAAGGGGCCGATCAGCTTTCTTT	CAWSSPRGRSAFF
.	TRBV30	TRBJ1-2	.	TGTGCCAGACTCGGCCAGGGGACCGGCTACACCTTC	CARLGQGTGYTF
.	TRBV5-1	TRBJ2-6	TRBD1	TGCGCCAGCAGCGGGTCCCGGGACAGGGCTGGGGCCAACGTCCTGACTTTC	CASSGSRDRAGANVLTF
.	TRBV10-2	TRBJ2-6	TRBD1	TGCGCCAGCATCTCGGGACAGGGGATTGCTGGGGCCAACGTCCTGACTTTC	CASISGQGIAGANVLTF
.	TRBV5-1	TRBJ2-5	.	TGCGCCAGCAGCCTCGGGGGACTGGCGACACAAGAGACCCAGTACTTC	CASSLGGLATQETQYF
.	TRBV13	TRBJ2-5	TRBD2	TGTGCCAGCAGTATTTCTAGCGGGAGCGGGGGGGAGACCCAGTACTTC	CASSISSGSGGETQYF
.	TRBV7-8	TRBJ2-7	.	TGTGCCAGCAGCCCCCTGGCCGTCTCCTACGAGCAGTACTTC	CASSPLAVSYEQYF
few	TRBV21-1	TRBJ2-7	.	TGTGCCAGCAGCACCCGGACCCCACGAGGCTACGAGCAGTACTTC	CASSTRTPRGYEQYF
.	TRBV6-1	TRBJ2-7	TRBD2	TGTGCCAGCAGTGAAGCCGGACTAGCGGTGCCCTACGAGCAGTACTTC	CASSEAGLAVPYEQYF
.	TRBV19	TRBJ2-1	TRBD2	TGTGCCAGTAGTACCCGCGGGGTAACGGCGGAGCGGGAGAGCAATGAGCAGTTCTTC	CASSTRGVTAERESNEQFF
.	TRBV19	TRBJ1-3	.	TGTGCCACCATCCCCCGGCGGGCGGCAAACACCATATATTTT	CATIPRRAANTIYF
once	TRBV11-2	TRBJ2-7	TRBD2	TGTGCCAGCAGCTTAGGACTAGCGAAAGACTACGAGCAGTACTTC	CASSLGLAKDYEQYF
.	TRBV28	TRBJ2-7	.	TGTGCCAGCAGTTTCCCCCAGGACACCTACGAGCAGTACTTC	CASSFPQDTYEQYF
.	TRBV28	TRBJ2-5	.	TGTGCCAGCAGTACGCCTACAGGGCCCGAGACCCAGTACTTC	CASSTPTGPETQYF
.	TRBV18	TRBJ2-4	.	TGTGCCAGCTCACCAAGCACAACGGGGAACATTCAGTACTTC	CASSPSTTGNIQYF
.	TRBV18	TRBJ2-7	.	TGTGCCAGCTCACCGTCTGGCGGCTACGAGCAGTACTTC	CASSPSGGYEQYF
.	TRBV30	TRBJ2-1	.	TGTGCCTGGAGTGTACGAGGGACAGAGCAGTTCTTC	CAWSVRGTEQFF
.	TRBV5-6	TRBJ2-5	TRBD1	TGTGCCAGCAGCCGGGACAGGGGGGAGACCCAGTACTTC	CASSRDRGETQYF
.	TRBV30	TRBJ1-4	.	TGTGCCTGGAGTCGGGGGGGCTCGGTTGAAAAACTGTTTTTT	CAWSRGGSVEKLFF
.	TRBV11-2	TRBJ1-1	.	TGTGCCAGCAGCTTAAACCTGGGAACTTATGAAGCTTTCTTT	CASSLNLGTYEAFF
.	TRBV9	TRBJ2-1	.	TGTGCCAGCAGCGTAGCGGAATGGAGGCGGGCTAAGTCCTACAATGAGCAGTTCTTC	CASSVAEWRRAKSYNEQFF
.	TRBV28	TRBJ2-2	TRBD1	TGTGCCAGCAGGGAGAACAGGGGGCTATGGACCGGGGAGCTGTTTTTT	CASRENRGLWTGELFF
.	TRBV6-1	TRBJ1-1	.	TGTGCCAGCAGTGAGACAGGATTCGGCACTGAAGCTTTCTTT	CASSETGFGTEAFF
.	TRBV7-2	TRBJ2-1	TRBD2	TGTGCCAGCAGCTTCCGATTCGGGGGGACCAATGAGCAGTTCTTC	CASSFRFGGTNEQFF
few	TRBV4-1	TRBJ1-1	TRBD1	TGCGCCAGCAGCCGGAATGACAGGGATCGGGGCACTGAAGCTTTCTTT	CASSRNDRDRGTEAFF
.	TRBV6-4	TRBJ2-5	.	TGTGCCAAACCGGGACCCGGCATCCAAGAGACCCAGTACTTC	CAKPGPGIQETQYF